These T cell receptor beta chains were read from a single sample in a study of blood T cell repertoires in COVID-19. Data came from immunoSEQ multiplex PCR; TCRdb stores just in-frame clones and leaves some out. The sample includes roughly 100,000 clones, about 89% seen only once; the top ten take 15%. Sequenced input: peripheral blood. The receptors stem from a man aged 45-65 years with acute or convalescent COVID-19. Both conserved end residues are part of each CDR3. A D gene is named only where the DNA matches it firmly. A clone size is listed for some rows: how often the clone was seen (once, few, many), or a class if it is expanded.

CASSRGLAGDKTQYF	TGTGCCAGCAGCCGCGGACTAGCGGGAGACAAGACCCAGTACTTC	TRBD2	few	TRBV7-9	TRBJ2-5
CSVPGLPPGKLFF	TGCAGCGTTCCGGGACTGCCCCCTGGGAAACTGTTTTTT	.	.	TRBV29-1	TRBJ1-4
CAWTPGGYNEQFF	TGTGCCTGGACCCCGGGGGGTTACAATGAGCAGTTCTTC	TRBD2	.	TRBV30	TRBJ2-1
CASIGRGNTGELFF	TGTGCCAGTATCGGCAGGGGGAACACCGGGGAGCTGTTTTTT	.	.	TRBV19	TRBJ2-2
CASSPLDLNRASGANVLTF	TGTGCCAGCTCACCACTCGACCTAAACAGGGCATCTGGGGCCAACGTCCTGACTTTC	.	once	TRBV18	TRBJ2-6
CASSLGQVSTDTQYF	TGTGCCAGCAGCTTGGGCCAGGTTAGCACAGATACGCAGTATTTT	.	once	TRBV5-6	TRBJ2-3
CASSQSYEQYF	TGTGCCAGCAGCCAGAGCTACGAGCAGTACTTC	.	.	TRBV14	TRBJ2-7
CASSLDRGPGYTF	TGCGCCAGCAGCTTGGACAGGGGGCCTGGCTACACCTTC	TRBD1	.	TRBV5-1	TRBJ1-2
CASRNWQPGVNTEAFF	TGTGCCAGCAGAAACTGGCAACCGGGGGTTAACACTGAAGCTTTCTTT	.	.	TRBV3-1/TRBV3-2	TRBJ1-1
CASRLAGGQETQYF	TGTGCCAGCAGACTAGCGGGAGGGCAAGAGACCCAGTACTTC	TRBD2	.	TRBV2	TRBJ2-5
CASMVGGTGNTIYF	TGTGCCAGCATGGTTGGGGGGACTGGAAACACCATATATTTT	.	.	TRBV6-5	TRBJ1-3
CASSERGTGAIGYGYTF	TGTGCCAGCAGTGAAAGGGGGACAGGGGCGATCGGCTATGGCTACACCTTC	TRBD1	.	TRBV6-1	TRBJ1-2
CATSRRTGGSYEQYF	TGTGCCACCAGCAGACGAACGGGAGGCTCCTACGAGCAGTACTTC	TRBD2	.	TRBV15	TRBJ2-7
CASSSGQPYGYTF	TGTGCCAGCAGCTCCGGACAGCCCTATGGCTACACCTTC	.	.	TRBV25-1	TRBJ1-2
CAWSRVGQDSPLHF	TGTGCCTGGAGTAGAGTCGGACAGGATTCACCCCTCCACTTT	TRBD1	.	TRBV30	TRBJ1-6
CASTRGFFPEKLFF	TGTGCCAGCACAAGGGGCTTCTTTCCCGAAAAACTGTTTTTT	.	.	TRBV9	TRBJ1-4
CASSPGTGTDTQYF	TGCGCCAGCAGCCCCGGGACAGGCACAGATACGCAGTATTTT	TRBD1	once	TRBV5-1	TRBJ2-3
CASSKGFQQGCTGELFF	TGTGCCAGCAGCAAAGGATTCCAACAGGGATGTACCGGGGAGCTGTTTTTT	.	.	TRBV21-1	TRBJ2-2
CASSVEVQGTEKLFF	TGTGCCAGCAGCGTAGAGGTTCAGGGAACTGAAAAACTGTTTTTT	.	.	TRBV9	TRBJ1-4
CASSRTGANEKLFF	TGTGCCAGCAGCCGGACAGGGGCTAATGAAAAACTGTTTTTT	TRBD1	.	TRBV11-2	TRBJ1-4
CASSPGRALLNEQFF	TGTGCCAGCTCACCCGGGAGGGCCTTGCTCAATGAGCAGTTCTTC	TRBD2	.	TRBV18	TRBJ2-1
CASKPGQGRGYTF	TGTGCCAGCAAACCGGGACAGGGAAGGGGCTACACCTTC	TRBD1	.	TRBV2	TRBJ1-2
CASSPYRLADRTYEQYF	TGCGCCAGCAGCCCCTATAGACTAGCGGACCGGACATACGAGCAGTACTTC	TRBD2	once	TRBV4-1	TRBJ2-7
CASSPGQLTGELFF	TGTGCCAGCTCACCAGGGCAGCTCACCGGGGAGCTGTTTTTT	.	.	TRBV18	TRBJ2-2
CATSDRTTGEVRLFF	TGTGCCACCAGTGACCGAACGACAGGGGAGGTCAGACTGTTTTTT	TRBD1	.	TRBV24-1	TRBJ2-2
CASRGQGLLANEKLFF	TGTGCCAGCAGAGGACAGGGACTACTGGCTAATGAAAAACTGTTTTTT	TRBD1	.	TRBV28	TRBJ1-4
CASSESRGAHEQYF	TGCGCCAGCAGTGAGTCCCGGGGTGCCCACGAGCAGTACTTC	.	once	TRBV10-1	TRBJ2-7
CASSEPTGTGRETQYF	TGTGCCAGCAGTGAACCTACCGGGACAGGGCGAGAGACCCAGTACTTC	TRBD1	.	TRBV25-1	TRBJ2-5
CATSRDPFARESTGELFF	TGTGCCACCAGCAGAGATCCGTTCGCGCGGGAGAGCACCGGGGAGCTGTTTTTT	TRBD2	.	TRBV15	TRBJ2-2
CASSQGRTSGYEQYF	TGTGCCAGCAGCCAAGGCAGGACTAGCGGGTACGAGCAGTACTTC	TRBD2	once	TRBV3-1/TRBV3-2	TRBJ2-7
CASSPLGGVSYEQYF	TGTGCCAGCAGTCCTCTAGGGGGAGTGTCCTACGAGCAGTACTTC	.	.	TRBV28	TRBJ2-7
CASSLGAAGELFF	TGTGCCAGCAGTTTGGGTGCGGCCGGGGAGCTGTTTTTT	.	once	TRBV6-6	TRBJ2-2
CASSQDSLGMNEQYF	TGCGCCAGCAGCCAAGATTCCCTCGGGATGAACGAGCAGTACTTC	.	.	TRBV4-1	TRBJ2-7
CSVLGLAGVNEQFF	TGCAGCGTCTTGGGACTAGCGGGAGTGAATGAGCAGTTCTTC	TRBD2	.	TRBV29-1	TRBJ2-1
CASSQGTGHNQPQHF	TGTGCCAGCAGCCAAGGGACAGGGCACAATCAGCCCCAGCATTTT	TRBD1	.	TRBV6-5	TRBJ1-5
CASLGGTDTQYF	TGTGCCAGCCTAGGGGGCACAGATACGCAGTATTTT	.	.	TRBV30	TRBJ2-3
CASSQRQTYEQYF	TGCGCCAGCAGCCAACGCCAGACCTACGAGCAGTACTTC	.	.	TRBV4-1	TRBJ2-7
CASSYYGGNYGYTF	TGTGCCAGCAGTTACTACGGGGGGAACTATGGCTACACCTTC	.	.	TRBV6-5	TRBJ1-2
CAWSARTSPSSYEQYF	TGTGCCTGGAGTGCCCGGACTAGCCCAAGCTCCTACGAGCAGTACTTC	TRBD2	once	TRBV30	TRBJ2-7
CASSAPGQTIYGYTF	TGTGCCAGCAGTGCACCGGGACAGACAATCTATGGCTACACCTTC	TRBD1	few	TRBV2	TRBJ1-2
CASSVDPAGGSDTQYF	TGTGCCAGCAGCGTAGATCCAGCGGGAGGGTCAGATACGCAGTATTTT	TRBD2	.	TRBV9	TRBJ2-3
CASSPADRDNEQFF	TGTGCCAGCAGCCCCGCGGACAGGGACAATGAGCAGTTCTTC	TRBD1	.	TRBV27	TRBJ2-1
CASSQETYEQYF	TGTGCCAGCAGCCAAGAAACTTACGAGCAGTACTTC	.	.	TRBV3-1/TRBV3-2	TRBJ2-7
CASSYWDRDYNEQFF	TGTGCCAGCAGTTACTGGGACAGGGATTACAATGAGCAGTTCTTC	TRBD1	.	TRBV6-6	TRBJ2-1
CASSPPPGSGTQYF	TGCGCCAGCAGCCCCCCCCCAGGGTCGGGGACCCAGTACTTC	.	.	TRBV4-1	TRBJ2-5
CASRRTGSNTGELFF	TGCGCCAGCAGGAGGACAGGGTCGAACACCGGGGAGCTGTTTTTT	TRBD1	once	TRBV5-1	TRBJ2-2